This TCR beta chain was profiled in a study of cytomegalovirus exposure and HLA in healthy donors. The CDR3 is made up of 14 amino acids. With 5 bases removed from V and 6 bases from J, the gap between germline ends came to 16 bases. The V gene's germline CDR1 is MNHEY and CDR2 SVGAGI. Amplification used 60 Vbeta primers and 13 Jbeta primers. Generated by immunoSEQ multiplex PCR, the TCRdb table keeps only in-frame clones and is missing some. This sample carries over 150,000 clones, 60% to 80% of them seen once, and the ten largest clones take less than 4.5%. The source material was PBMCs. The sequence was collected from a man aged 25 to 45 in good health and CMV-seropositive. The genes are TRBV6-5 and TRBJ2-5, with TRBD1 as a possible D gene (5 bases). As DNA, the CDR3 is TGTGCCAGCAGTGCCCATACAGGTTTAAAGACCCAGTACTTC. Translated, it gives CASSAHTGLKTQYF.